The source of this TCR beta chain is a study of control samples from healthy donors and cancer patients. Clones were sequenced by immunoSEQ multiplex PCR, and TCRdb holds only the in-frame ones, with some missing. The data hold more than 100,000 clones, with around 93% observed a single time. Trimming took 0 bases from V and 7 from J, leaving 17 bases between them. Germline loops: CDR1 SGHAT, CDR2 FQNNGV. The CDR3 has 16 residues. The chain has TRBV11-2 and TRBJ2-3; the D is unclear. The specimen sequenced was blood. The source is a man younger than 30 in good health. The CDR3 DNA sequence: TGTGCCAGCAGCTTAGATCAAATGGCTGTGGGAAATACGCAGTATTTT. Translating gives CASSLDQMAVGNTQYF.